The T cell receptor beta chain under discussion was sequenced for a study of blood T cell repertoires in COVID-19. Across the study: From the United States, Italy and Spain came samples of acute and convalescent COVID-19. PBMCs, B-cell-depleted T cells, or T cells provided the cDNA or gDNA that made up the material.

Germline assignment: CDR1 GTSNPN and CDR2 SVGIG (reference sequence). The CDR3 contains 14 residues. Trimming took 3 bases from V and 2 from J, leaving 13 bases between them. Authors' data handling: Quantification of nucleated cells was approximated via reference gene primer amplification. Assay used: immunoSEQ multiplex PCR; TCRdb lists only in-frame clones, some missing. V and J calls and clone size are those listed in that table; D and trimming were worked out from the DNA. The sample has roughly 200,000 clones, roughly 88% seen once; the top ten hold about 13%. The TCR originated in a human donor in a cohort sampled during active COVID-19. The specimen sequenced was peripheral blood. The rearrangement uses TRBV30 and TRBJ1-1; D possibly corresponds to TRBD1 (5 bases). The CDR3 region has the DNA TGTGCCTGGAGCCGGAGGGGAACAAACACTGAAGCTTTCTTT. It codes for CAWSRRGTNTEAFF. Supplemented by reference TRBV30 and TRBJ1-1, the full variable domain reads SQTIHQWPATLVQPVGSPLSLECTVEGTSNPNLYWYRQAAGRGLQLLFYSVGIGQISSEVPQNLSASRPQDRQFILSSKKLLLSDSGFYLCAWSRRGTNTEAFFGQGTRLTVV.